This TCR beta chain comes out of a study of blood T cell repertoires in COVID-19. Background on the study: COVID-19 samples from acute and convalescent phases originated in the United States, Italy and Spain. PBMCs, B-cell-depleted T cells, or T cells provided the cDNA or gDNA that made up the material.

Germline V gene data show CDR1 as MNHEY and CDR2 as SVGEGT. V was pared by 5 bases and J by 5 bases, with 16 bases between. CDR3 length: 14 residues. As handled by the study authors: Reference gene primer amplification yielded estimated nucleated cell counts. Here immunoSEQ multiplex PCR was the method, and the copy in TCRdb shows in-frame clones only, minus some. V, J and clone size reflect that table, while D and trimming were determined from the DNA. The data show roughly 150,000 clones, about four fifths seen once. This TCR was sampled from a woman of 80 years or more with acute or convalescent COVID-19. The source material was peripheral blood. The V and J genes are TRBV6-2 or TRBV6-3 and TRBJ2-7; possible D gene TRBD2, 5 bases. The CDR3 coding sequence is TGTGCCAGCAGTCTTGCTCCCGGGCGGGACGAGCAGTACTTC. Translated, it gives CASSLAPGRDEQYF.